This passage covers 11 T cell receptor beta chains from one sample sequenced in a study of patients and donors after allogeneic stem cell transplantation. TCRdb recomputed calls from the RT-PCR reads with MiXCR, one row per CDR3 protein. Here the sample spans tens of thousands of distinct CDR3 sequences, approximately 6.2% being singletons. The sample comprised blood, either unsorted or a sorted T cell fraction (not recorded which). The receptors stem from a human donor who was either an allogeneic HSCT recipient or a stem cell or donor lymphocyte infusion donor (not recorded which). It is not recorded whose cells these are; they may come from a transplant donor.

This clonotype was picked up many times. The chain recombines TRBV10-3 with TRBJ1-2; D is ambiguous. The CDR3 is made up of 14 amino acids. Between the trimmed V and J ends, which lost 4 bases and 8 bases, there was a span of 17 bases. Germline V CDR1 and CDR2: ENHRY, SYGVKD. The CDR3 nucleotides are TGTGCCATCAGTGTGGCAGGCGACCGAGGAGGCTACACCTTC. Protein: CAISVAGDRGGYTF.

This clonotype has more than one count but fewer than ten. This CDR3 is CASSPPGRERNTQYF. CDR3 nucleotide sequence: TGTGCCAGCTCACCACCGGGACGGGAGCGGAATACGCAGTATTTT. The chain employs TRBV18 and TRBJ2-3, with a weak D call TRBD2 (6 bases). V was clipped by 0 bases and J by 7 bases, with 14 bases between them. The CDR3 has 15 amino acids. Germline V gene lookup returns CDR1 KGHSH and CDR2 LQKENI.

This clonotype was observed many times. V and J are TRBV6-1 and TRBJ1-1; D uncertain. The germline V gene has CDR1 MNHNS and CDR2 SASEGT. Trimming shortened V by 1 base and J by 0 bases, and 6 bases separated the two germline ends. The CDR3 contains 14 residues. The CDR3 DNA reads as TGTGCCAGCAGTGAAGAACACCTGAACACTGAAGCTTTCTTT. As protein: CASSEEHLNTEAFF.

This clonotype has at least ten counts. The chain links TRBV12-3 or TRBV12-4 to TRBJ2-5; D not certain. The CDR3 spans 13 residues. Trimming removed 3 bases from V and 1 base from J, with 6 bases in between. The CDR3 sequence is CASSFMGQETQYF. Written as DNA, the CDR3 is TGTGCCAGCAGTTTCATGGGCCAAGAGACCCAGTACTTC.

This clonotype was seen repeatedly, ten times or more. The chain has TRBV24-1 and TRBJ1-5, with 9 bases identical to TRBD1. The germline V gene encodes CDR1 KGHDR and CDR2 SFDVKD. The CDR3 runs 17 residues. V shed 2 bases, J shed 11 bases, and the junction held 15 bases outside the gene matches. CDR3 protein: CATSDSATGGGFRTQHF. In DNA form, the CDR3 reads TGTGCCACCAGTGATTCGGCAACAGGGGGCGGGTTCCGGACCCAGCATTTT.

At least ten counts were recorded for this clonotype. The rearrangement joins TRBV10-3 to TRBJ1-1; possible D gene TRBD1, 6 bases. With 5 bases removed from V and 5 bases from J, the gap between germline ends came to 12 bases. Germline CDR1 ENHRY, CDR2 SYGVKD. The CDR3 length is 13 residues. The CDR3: CAISFRGGTEAFF. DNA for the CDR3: TGTGCCATCAGTTTCAGGGGCGGGACTGAAGCTTTCTTT.

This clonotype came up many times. As DNA, the CDR3 is TGTGCCAGCAGCTTAGGATTGCGGTGGGCAGGGGGCCTCTCTGGGGCCAACGTCCTGACTTTC. Translation gives CASSLGLRWAGGLSGANVLTF. The rearrangement uses TRBV7-9 and TRBJ2-6, with 8 bases aligning to TRBD1. The CDR3 totals 21 residues. Trimming at V came to 1 base and at J to 0 bases, leaving 14 bases not matched to a gene. Germline V CDR1 and CDR2: SEHNR, FQNEAQ (reference sequence). Complete variable domain (other parts from reference TRBV7-9 and TRBJ2-6): DTGVSQNPRHKITKRGQNVTFRCDPISEHNRLYWYRQTLGQGPEFLTYFQNEAQLEKSRLLSDRFSAERPKGSFSTLEIQRTEQGDSAMYLCASSLGLRWAGGLSGANVLTFGAGSRLTVL.

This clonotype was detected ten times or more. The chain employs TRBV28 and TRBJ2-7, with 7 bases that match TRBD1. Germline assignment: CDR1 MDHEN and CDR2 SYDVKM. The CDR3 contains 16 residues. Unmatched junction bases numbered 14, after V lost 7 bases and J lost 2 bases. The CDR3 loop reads CASTDPPGQRAYEQYF. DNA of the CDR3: TGTGCCAGCACGGACCCCCCGGGACAGAGAGCCTACGAGCAGTACTTC. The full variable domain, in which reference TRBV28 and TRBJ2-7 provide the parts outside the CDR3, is DVKVTQSSRYLVKRTGEKVFLECVQDMDHENMFWYRQDPGLGLRLIYFSYDVKMKEKGDIPEGYSVSREKKERFSLILESASTNQTSMYLCASTDPPGQRAYEQYFGPGTRLTVT.

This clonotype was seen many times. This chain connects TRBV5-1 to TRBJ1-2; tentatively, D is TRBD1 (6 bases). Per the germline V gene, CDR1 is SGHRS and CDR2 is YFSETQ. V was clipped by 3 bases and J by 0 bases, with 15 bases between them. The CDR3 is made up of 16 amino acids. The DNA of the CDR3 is TGCGCCAGCAGCTCCCAGCCTGGGACAACTAACTATGGCTACACCTTC. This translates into CASSSQPGTTNYGYTF. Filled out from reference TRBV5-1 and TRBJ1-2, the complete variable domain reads KAGVTQTPRYLIKTRGQQVTLSCSPISGHRSVSWYQQTPGQGLQFLFEYFSETQRNKGNFPGRFSGRQFSNSRSEMNVSTLELGDSALYLCASSSQPGTTNYGYTFGSGTRLTVV.

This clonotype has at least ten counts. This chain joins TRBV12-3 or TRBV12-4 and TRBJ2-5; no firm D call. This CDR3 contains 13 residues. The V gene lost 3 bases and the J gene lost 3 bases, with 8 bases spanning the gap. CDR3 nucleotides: TGTGCCAGCAGTTTTCTCGGAAAAGAGACCCAGTACTTC. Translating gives CASSFLGKETQYF.

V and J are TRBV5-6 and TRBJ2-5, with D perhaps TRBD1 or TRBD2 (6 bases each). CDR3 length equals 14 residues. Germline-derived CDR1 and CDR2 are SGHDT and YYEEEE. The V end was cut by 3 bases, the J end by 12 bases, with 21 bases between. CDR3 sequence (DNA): TGTGCCAGCAGCTCGAGGGGGGTCCTATCCCATGAGTACTTC. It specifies CASSSRGVLSHEYF. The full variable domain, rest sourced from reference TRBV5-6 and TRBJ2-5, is DAGVTQSPTHLIKTRGQQVTLRCSPKSGHDTVSWYQQALGQGPQFIFQYYEEEERQRGNFPDRFSGHQFPNYSSELNVNALLLGDSALYLCASSSRGVLSHEYFGPGTRLLVL.